This TCR beta chain originates from a study of T cell responses to AZD1222 COVID-19 vaccine (dated by TCRdb to about 2021). With respect to the entire study: A total of approximately 240 trial participants underwent TCR sequencing, of whom under 220 had received two doses of AZD1222 and around 25 had received two doses of the MenACWY control vaccine. Trial participants were enrolled by age into subgroups of 18-55, 56-69 and 70-plus years, and around 140, 26 and 57 TCR-sequenced participants, respectively, were included in these subgroups.

Per the publication, the time point label means: about 28 days (+/-7) after the second vaccine dose. AZD1222 recipients given second doses at about 4 weeks or at about 12 weeks were pooled, since spike-specific TCR depth and breadth were not found to differ between the two schedules. Vaccinee samples were obtained from the UK trials COV001 and COV002, which included a single-blind randomized controlled phase 2/3 trial of AZD1222 (ChAdOx1 nCoV-19) in healthy adults. Trial participant PBMC samples were collected at day 0 and day 28 after the second dose for TCRbeta chain sequencing. Study-level results and caveats: Most participants were white British and females outnumbered males, and the authors suggested that clonal diversity may have been underestimated. In the small 56-69-year group, the increase in depth fell short of significance, most likely because of low power. Reportedly, close to half of the unique spike-specific TCRs recognized epitopes lying outside the regions that are mutated in the B.1.351 and B.1.1.7 variants. A significant rise in spike-specific TCR breadth and depth was observed after two AZD1222 doses relative to day 0 and relative to MenACWY recipients. The vaccine-associated CD4 TCRs covered the entire spike protein, and the dominant responses fell in regions 160-218 and 743-854. Only 5 to 7 AZD1222 recipients were SARS-CoV-2 seropositive at baseline, limiting conclusions about previously exposed vaccinees. Because no samples from the day 14 peak response were available, repertoires could be characterized only after the peak T cell response.

As to this clone: Its binding antigen is unknown. No quality values exist for individual bases; no much larger clone is one base distant.

Compared with germline, V lacks 1 base and J lacks 6 bases; bases without a gene match: 8. The CDR3, cysteine through phenylalanine, is 16 amino acids long. CDR3 DNA is the only sequence kept; it has 48 bases, read in frame from the first base. For CDR1 and CDR2, the germline V gene lists SGHRS and YFSETQ. The CDR3 regions of human TCRbeta chains were subjected to immunosequencing. Under the source paper's analysis protocol: Repertoire TCRs were matched against a reference library of SARS-CoV-2-specific TCRs generated with the MIRA antigen-specificity platform. Breadth was defined as the fraction of unique TCRs that were SARS-CoV-2-associated, and depth was defined as the fraction of total T cells that were SARS-CoV-2-associated. Each spike-specific TCR was assigned to its reactive spike region and to a CD4 or CD8 class using the MIRA data. Log10-transformed breadth and depth values were compared by one-way ANOVA with Sidak's multiple comparisons tests. TCRdb took over this immuneACCESS table, retaining in-frame rearrangements with V and J assigned. Such tables are incomplete; in checked studies, under half of the missing clones stem from an unresolved V gene, and the remainder is unexplained. The V and J calls and clone size come from that table; D and trimming were worked out from the DNA. For this sample there are some 200,000 clones; approximately 94% appear just once. The top ten hold roughly 0.99% of the sample.

The chain couples TRBV5-1 to TRBJ2-7, with TRBD2 matching 12 junction bases. This material consisted of peripheral blood, taken 28 days after the second AZD1222 dose. The sequence derives from an adult who received the AZD1222 COVID-19 vaccine. CDR3 protein: CASSLLGGTSGSEQYF. The DNA sequence reads TGCGCCAGCAGCTTGTTGGGTGGGACTAGCGGGTCCGAGCAGTACTTC.